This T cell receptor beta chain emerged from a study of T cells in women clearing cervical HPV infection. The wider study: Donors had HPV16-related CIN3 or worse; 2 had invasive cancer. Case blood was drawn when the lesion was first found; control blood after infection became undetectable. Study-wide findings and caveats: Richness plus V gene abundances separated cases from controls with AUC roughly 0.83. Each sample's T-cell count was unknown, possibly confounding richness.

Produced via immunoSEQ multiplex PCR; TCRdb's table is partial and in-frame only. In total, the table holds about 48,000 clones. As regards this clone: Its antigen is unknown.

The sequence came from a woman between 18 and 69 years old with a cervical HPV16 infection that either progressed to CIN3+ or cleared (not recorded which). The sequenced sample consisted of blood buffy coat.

CDR3 loop: CSASWTDQETQYF. The covered CDR3 bases are TGCAGTGCTAGTTGGACAGACCAAGAGACC. The V and J genes are TRBV20-1 and TRBJ2-5; a possible D gene is TRBD1 (6 bases). The sequence runs out 3 residues before the end of the CDR3; the remainder is reconstructed from the germline J gene. V was pared by 3 bases and J by 0 bases, with 8 bases between. This CDR3 is built from 13 residues. CDR1 and CDR2 from the germline V gene are DFQATT and SNEGSKA (reference sequence).